The text below deals with one T cell receptor beta chain. The antigen remains undetermined. Gene names are mouse gene names. The read stops 4 residues short of the end of the CDR3; the missing end is completed from the germline J gene. The CDR3 consists of 15 residues. After removal of 6 bases from V and 4 bases from J, the junction contained 2 bases not matched to a gene. Germline CDR1 is LGHNA and CDR2 is YNLKQL (reference sequence). This entry comes from a study of CD8+ T cells in alopecia areata. The wider study: Recipient mice, approximately 7-11-week-old female C3H/HeJ animals, received skin from 6-12-month-old C3H/HeJ graft donors with spontaneous alopecia. Study observations and caveats: Normal skin's resident alphabeta T cells are sequenced alongside lesional scalp T cells. Clarity of TCR sharing across patients fell short of that in mice, possibly HLA-related.

The pooled cutaneous lymph node cells were sorted using several markers (CD4, CD8alpha, NKG2D, NKG2ACE and others). Once RNA had been extracted, it was reverse transcribed into cDNA to act as the sequencing template. Libraries were prepared by immunoSEQ multiplex PCR; TCRdb keeps only in-frame clonotypes and omits some of them. There are approximately 280,000 clones in the sample, none observed a single time. Sequencing was carried out using CD4+ T cells sorted from a lymph node. This sequence joins TRBV5 and TRBJ2-2; 13 nucleotides line up with TRBD2. This receptor was taken from a C3H/HeJ mouse with alopecia areata. Strain MHC haplotype: H2-k. The CDR3 bases that were read are TGTGCCAGCAGGGACTGGGGGGGCACCACCGGG. Its protein product is CASRDWGGTTG. The entire CDR3 reads CASRDWGGTTGQLYF.